The 22 T cell receptor beta chains below were found in one sample sequenced in a study of cytomegalovirus exposure and HLA in healthy donors. The study ran its PCR with 60 Vbeta and 13 Jbeta primers. TCRdb's copy holds only in-frame clones and misses some; the assay was immunoSEQ multiplex PCR. This table holds about 150,000 clones, 77% found once. Sequencing was performed on PBMCs. All receptors come from a man under 40 in good health and CMV-seronegative.

The V call is TRBV5-6, the J call TRBJ2-2; maybe TRBD2 (5 bases). The CDR3 is 15 residues long. Per the germline V gene, CDR1 is SGHDT and CDR2 is YYEEEE. Trimming took 2 bases from V and 3 from J, leaving 11 bases between them. The CDR3, as DNA: TGTGCCAGCAGCTTTGAGGGAGTGTACACCGGGGAGCTGTTTTTT. Its protein is CASSFEGVYTGELFF. Full variable domain (rest looked up from reference TRBV5-6 and TRBJ2-2): DAGVTQSPTHLIKTRGQQVTLRCSPKSGHDTVSWYQQALGQGPQFIFQYYEEEERQRGNFPDRFSGHQFPNYSSELNVNALLLGDSALYLCASSFEGVYTGELFFGEGSRLTVL.

The chain combines TRBV7-6 with TRBJ2-3; 12 positions match TRBD2. The V segment lost 5 bases and the J segment 8 bases; nucleotides outside the gene matches: 5. Germline V CDR1 and CDR2: SGHVS, FNYEAQ. This CDR3 region has 14 residues. Here the CDR3 DNA reads TGTGCCAGCAGCGACGGACTAGCGGGGATTACGCAGTATTTT. It encodes CASSDGLAGITQYF.

The chain has TRBV28 and TRBJ1-2; TRBD1 matches 8 bases. Germline-derived CDR1 and CDR2 are MDHEN and SYDVKM. Losses at the gene ends were 6 bases for V and 4 bases for J; bases not matched to a gene: 10. The CDR3 has 15 amino acids. CDR3 protein: CASSFTRGTGYGYTF. The CDR3 DNA is TGTGCCAGCAGCTTCACGAGGGGGACAGGCTATGGCTACACCTTC.

V usage is TRBV5-4 and J usage is TRBJ2-7, with TRBD2 matching 7 bases. V was pared by 4 bases and J by 3 bases, with 13 bases of the junction left unmatched. Germline values: CDR1 SGHNT, CDR2 YYREEE (reference sequence). CDR3 length: 16 amino acids. In DNA form, the CDR3 reads TGTGCCAGCAGCGGGGGGAAGGCGGGAGCGAGCTACGAGCAGTACTTC. Translating gives CASSGGKAGASYEQYF.

J is TRBJ1-2 and V is TRBV10-2; 8 bases line up with TRBD1. Trimming removed 7 bases from V and 10 bases from J; junction bases left unmatched: 11. Germline lookup yields CDR1 WSHSY and CDR2 SAAADI. CDR3 length: 13 amino acids. The CDR3 region has the DNA TGCGCCAGCAAGGAGGGGACAGGTACTTACTACACCTTC. Its protein is CASKEGTGTYYTF.

This clone was counted a single time. CDR3 region: CASSIGTGGSWNGYTF. The CDR3 DNA reads as TGTGCCAGTAGTATAGGGACAGGTGGATCTTGGAATGGCTACACCTTC. The rearrangement uses TRBV19 and TRBJ1-2, with 7 bases identical to TRBD1. The CDR3 runs 16 residues. CDR1 is LNHDA, CDR2 SQIVND, per germline (reference sequence). The junction had 11 bases not matched to a gene; V was cut back by 1 base and J by 6 bases.

Remarks on this clone: Other DNA sequences in the same sample also yield this CDR3. The CDR3 region has the DNA TGCGCCAGCAGTTCGACAGGGGGCGCCTACGAGCAGTACTTC. Protein sequence: CASSSTGGAYEQYF. J is TRBJ2-7 and V is TRBV5-1, with 10 bases that match TRBD1. The CDR3 runs to 14 residues. The ends lost 5 bases at V and 2 bases at J; junction bases unmatched: 4. Germline V lookup: CDR1 SGHRS, CDR2 YFSETQ. The full variable domain, with the rest looked up from reference TRBV5-1 and TRBJ2-7, is KAGVTQTPRYLIKTRGQQVTLSCSPISGHRSVSWYQQTPGQGLQFLFEYFSETQRNKGNFPGRFSGRQFSNSRSEMNVSTLELGDSALYLCASSSTGGAYEQYFGPGTRLTVT.

This chain connects TRBV9 to TRBJ1-3; D not resolved. This CDR3 has 15 residues. The V and J ends lost 0 bases and 0 bases respectively, with 7 bases between them. The V gene's germline CDR1 is SGDLS and CDR2 YYNGEE. CDR3 sequence (DNA): TGTGCCAGCAGCGTAGAATGGAGCTCTGGAAACACCATATATTTT. The encoded protein is CASSVEWSSGNTIYF.

Written as DNA, the CDR3 is TGCGCCAGCAGCTTGGAGGGCGGGAACGGGGAGCTGTTTTTT. Translation: CASSLEGGNGELFF. J is TRBJ2-2 and V is TRBV5-1; possible D gene TRBD2, 6 bases. Between the trimmed V and J ends, which lost 0 bases and 7 bases, there was a span of 10 bases. The CDR3 is made up of 14 amino acids. Per germline, CDR1 SGHRS and CDR2 YFSETQ.

The gene calls are TRBV7-2 and TRBJ2-1, with TRBD2 identical over 7 bases. After removal of 4 bases from V and 4 bases from J, the junction contained 7 bases not matched to a gene. The CDR3 contains 15 residues. Germline lookup yields CDR1 SGHTA and CDR2 FQGNSA. DNA of the CDR3: TGTGCCAGCAGCTCAGGACTAGTTTTGTACAATGAGCAGTTCTTC. This codes for CASSSGLVLYNEQFF.

The chain joins TRBV4-1 to TRBJ1-5; D perhaps matches TRBD1 (5 bases). The CDR3 consists of 15 residues. Trimming stripped 4 bases from V and 7 bases from J, with 17 bases between. Germline V gene lookup returns CDR1 MGHRA and CDR2 YSYEKL. CDR3 sequence (DNA): TGCGCCAGCAGCCCCTCCCGGGGGGGATGCCAGCCCCAGCATTTT. As protein: CASSPSRGGCQPQHF.

The chain carries TRBV2 and TRBJ2-7; 9 bases agree with TRBD1. Germline loops: CDR1 SNHLY, CDR2 FYNNEI. V shed 4 bases, J shed 5 bases, and the junction held 12 bases outside the gene matches. The CDR3 spans 16 residues. DNA for the CDR3: TGTGCCAGCAGTGGGGGTTGGACAGGGGCTAGCCACGAGCAGTACTTC. Its protein is CASSGGWTGASHEQYF.

This clone was counted once. The chain employs TRBV7-8 and TRBJ2-1; 14 nucleotides align to TRBD2. There are 20 residues in the CDR3. V trimming: 3 bases; J trimming: 0 bases; junction bases outside the gene matches: 10. Germline V lookup: CDR1 SGHVS, CDR2 FQNEAQ. The CDR3 protein is CASSFPGLAGVPSSYNEQFF. As DNA, the CDR3 is TGTGCCAGCAGCTTCCCGGGACTAGCGGGAGTCCCCAGCTCCTACAATGAGCAGTTCTTC.

V and J are TRBV18 and TRBJ2-2; TRBD1 matches at 8 bases. V was clipped by 0 bases and J by 0 bases; unmatched bases: 0. The CDR3 runs 16 residues. Germline V gives CDR1 KGHSH, CDR2 LQKENI. CDR3 loop: CASSPPDRANTGELFF. Written as DNA, the CDR3 is TGTGCCAGCTCACCACCGGACAGGGCGAACACCGGGGAGCTGTTTTTT.

The chain recombines TRBV18 with TRBJ2-7; TRBD1 matches 9 bases. This CDR3 contains 15 residues. The germline CDR1 and CDR2 sequences are KGHSH and LQKENI. V lost 4 bases and J lost 3; bases outside the gene matches: 7. The CDR3 DNA sequence: TGTGCCAGCTCACTACCGGACAGGGGCGGCTACGAGCAGTACTTC. This translates into CASSLPDRGGYEQYF. The full variable domain, in which reference TRBV18 and TRBJ2-7 provide the parts outside the CDR3, is NAGVMQNPRHLVRRRGQEARLRCSPMKGHSHVYWYRQLPEEGLKFMVYLQKENIIDESGMPKERFSAEFPKEGPSILRIQQVVRGDSAAYFCASSLPDRGGYEQYFGPGTRLTVT.

The rearrangement joins TRBV6-5 to TRBJ2-1; D might be TRBD1 (6 bases). This CDR3 has 14 amino acids. With 4 bases removed from V and 6 bases from J, the gap between germline ends came to 13 bases. CDR1 is MNHEY and CDR2 is SVGAGI in the germline V gene. The CDR3 DNA sequence: TGTGCCAGCAGTTTGAACAGGGCAGTCAATGAGCAGTTCTTC. Protein product: CASSLNRAVNEQFF.

The CDR3 protein is CASSPRSSVSYEQYF. The DNA for the CDR3 is TGTGCCAGCTCACCACGGTCTAGCGTAAGCTACGAGCAGTACTTC. The chain uses TRBV18 and TRBJ2-7, with a weak D call TRBD2 (6 bases). Trimming removed 1 base from V and 3 bases from J, with 13 bases in between. Per germline, CDR1 KGHSH and CDR2 LQKENI. CDR3 size: 15 residues.

The chain has TRBV5-1 and TRBJ2-5; 11 bases map to TRBD2. The germline V gene has CDR1 SGHRS and CDR2 YFSETQ. The J segment lost 2 bases and the V segment lost 0 bases, leaving 6 bases of the junction unmatched. The CDR3 is made up of 17 amino acids. The CDR3, as DNA: TGCGCCAGCAGCTTGGGTGCCCTAGCGGGAGGTCAAGAGACCCAGTACTTC. Translated, it gives CASSLGALAGGQETQYF.

The chain combines TRBV30 with TRBJ2-5; 15 bases agree with TRBD2. Germline CDR1 GTSNPN, CDR2 SVGIG (reference sequence). The trim removed 1 base at V and 5 bases at J, leaving 5 bases unmatched. This CDR3 has 16 residues. The CDR3 protein is CAWSGGLAGGWETQYF. CDR3 in DNA: TGTGCCTGGAGTGGAGGACTAGCGGGAGGGTGGGAGACCCAGTACTTC.

V gene TRBV5-6 combines with J gene TRBJ2-3; 12 bases map to TRBD2. With V trimmed by 3 bases and J by 2 bases, 13 bases remained unmatched. This CDR3 has 19 residues. Germline lookup yields CDR1 SGHDT and CDR2 YYEEEE. Here the CDR3 DNA reads TGTGCCAGCAGCTCGGCAGCCCCGACTAGCGGGAGATTCACAGATACGCAGTATTTT. Its translation: CASSSAAPTSGRFTDTQYF.

The rearrangement uses TRBV19 and TRBJ1-4; 9 positions match TRBD1. The ends lost 1 base at V and 0 bases at J; junction bases unmatched: 0. There are 16 residues in the CDR3. The germline V gene encodes CDR1 LNHDA and CDR2 SQIVND (reference sequence). CDR3: CASSIGDRATNEKLFF. CDR3 sequence (DNA): TGTGCCAGTAGTATAGGGGACAGGGCAACTAATGAAAAACTGTTTTTT.

There are a few counts of this clone. The chain couples TRBV7-2 to TRBJ2-7; tentatively, D is TRBD2 (7 bases). Germline values: CDR1 SGHTA, CDR2 FQGNSA. The length of the CDR3 is 12 residues. V lost 5 bases to trimming and J lost 10 bases, with 15 bases between them. The CDR3 DNA is TGTGCCAGCAGCCATTCGAGGGGGGGACAGTACTTC. Translating it yields CASSHSRGGQYF. Full variable domain (rest looked up from reference TRBV7-2 and TRBJ2-7): GAGVSQSPSNKVTEKGKDVELRCDPISGHTALYWYRQSLGQGLEFLIYFQGNSAPDKSGLPSDRFSAERTGGSVSTLTIQRTQQEDSAVYLCASSHSRGGQYFGPGTRLTVT.